Following are 7 T cell receptor beta chains from one sample sequenced in a study of cytotoxic CD8 clonotypes in ibrutinib-treated CLL. Sequenced by immunoSEQ multiplex PCR; TCRdb stores in-frame clones only, minus some. The table records approximately 150,000 clones, roughly 84% of them present only once. The sequenced sample was PBMCs, obtained at disease progression, from a patient treated with ibrutinib. These receptors came from a human donor with chronic lymphocytic leukemia.

DNA of the CDR3: TGCGCCAGCAGTGAGAATCTAGCGGGAGGGGTCAGCAATGAGCAGTTCTTC. It codes for CASSENLAGGVSNEQFF. The chain employs TRBV10-1 and TRBJ2-1; 12 bases line up with TRBD2. Trimming cost V 2 bases and J 6 bases; bases outside gene matches: 8. Germline CDR1 reads WNHNN; CDR2 reads SYGVQD (reference sequence). CDR3 length: 17 residues.

The V gene is TRBV5-1, the J gene TRBJ1-4, with D possibly matching TRBD1 (6 bases). Germline CDR1 SGHRS, CDR2 YFSETQ. Trimming removed 0 bases from V and 7 bases from J, with 19 bases in between. This CDR3 is built from 17 residues. The CDR3 loop is CASSLGDRGKAGEKLFF. DNA for the CDR3: TGCGCCAGCAGCTTGGGGGATAGGGGGAAGGCCGGTGAAAAACTGTTTTTT.

The chain couples TRBV28 to TRBJ2-7; TRBD1 aligns across 8 bases. After removal of 6 bases from V and 2 bases from J, the junction contained 6 bases not matched to a gene. The CDR3 has 14 amino acids. CDR1 and CDR2 (germline): MDHEN, SYDVKM. CDR3 sequence: CASRPGTGPYEQYF. CDR3 nucleotide sequence: TGTGCCAGCAGGCCCGGGACAGGTCCCTACGAGCAGTACTTC.

The genes are TRBV5-6 and TRBJ2-7, with a tentative D call TRBD2 (5 bases). The germline V gene has CDR1 SGHDT and CDR2 YYEEEE. V gave up 3 bases and J gave up 4 bases, with 14 bases separating them. The CDR3 loop spans 14 amino acids. The CDR3 sequence: CASSSGFDLYEQYF. CDR3 in DNA: TGTGCCAGCAGCTCGGGATTTGATCTGTACGAGCAGTACTTC.

The chain combines TRBV7-2 with TRBJ2-1, with TRBD2 matching 7 bases. Germline V lookup: CDR1 SGHTA, CDR2 FQGNSA. Trimming at V came to 5 bases and at J to 0 bases, leaving 16 bases not matched to a gene. This CDR3 contains 19 residues. The CDR3 sequence: CASSPTPSSGTSSYNEQFF. The CDR3 DNA reads TGTGCCAGCAGCCCCACACCTTCTAGCGGAACGAGCTCCTACAATGAGCAGTTCTTC.

This chain uses TRBV7-2 with TRBJ1-5; a weak D match, TRBD1 (5 bases). V lost 1 base and J lost 2, with 9 bases in between. This CDR3 comprises 15 residues. CDR1 is SGHTA, CDR2 FQGNSA, per germline. The CDR3 region is CASSLGGRGNQPQHF. The CDR3 DNA follows: TGTGCCAGCAGCTTAGGGGGCAGGGGCAATCAGCCCCAGCATTTT.

Here the CDR3 reads CSVEEALAGQDTQYF. The CDR3 bases are TGCAGCGTTGAAGAGGCACTAGCGGGGCAAGATACGCAGTATTTT. V gene TRBV29-1 combines with J gene TRBJ2-3; 10 positions agree with TRBD2. The trim removed 0 bases at V and 5 bases at J, leaving 5 bases unmatched. Germline V lookup: CDR1 SQVTM, CDR2 ANQGSEA. The CDR3 extends over 15 amino acids.